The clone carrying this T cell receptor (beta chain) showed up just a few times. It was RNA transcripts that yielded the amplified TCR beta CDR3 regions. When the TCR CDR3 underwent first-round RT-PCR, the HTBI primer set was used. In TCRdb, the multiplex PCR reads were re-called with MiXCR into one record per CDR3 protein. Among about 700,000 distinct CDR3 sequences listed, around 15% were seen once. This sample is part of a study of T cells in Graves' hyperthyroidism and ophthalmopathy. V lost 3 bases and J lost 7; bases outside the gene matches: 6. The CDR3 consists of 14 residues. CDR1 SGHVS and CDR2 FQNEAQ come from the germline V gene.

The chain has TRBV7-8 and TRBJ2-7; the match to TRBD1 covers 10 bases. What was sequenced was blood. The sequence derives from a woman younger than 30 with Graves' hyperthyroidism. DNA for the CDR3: TGTGCCAGCAGCTTGGGACAGGGGCCCGGGGAGCAGTACTTC. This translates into CASSLGQGPGEQYF.